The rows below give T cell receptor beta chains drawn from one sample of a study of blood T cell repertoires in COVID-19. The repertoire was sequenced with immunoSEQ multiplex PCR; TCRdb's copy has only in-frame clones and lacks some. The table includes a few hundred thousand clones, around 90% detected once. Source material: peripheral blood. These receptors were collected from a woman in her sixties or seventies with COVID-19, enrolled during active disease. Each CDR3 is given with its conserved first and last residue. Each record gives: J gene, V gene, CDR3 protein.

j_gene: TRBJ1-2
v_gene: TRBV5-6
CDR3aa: CASSLGVQGAIVYGYTF

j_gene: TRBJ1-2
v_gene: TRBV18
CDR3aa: CVSSPGTAKGYGYTF

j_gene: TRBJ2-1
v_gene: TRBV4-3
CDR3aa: CASSQVVTSDEQFF

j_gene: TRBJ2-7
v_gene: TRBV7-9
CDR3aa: CASSLRLGVSSYEQYF

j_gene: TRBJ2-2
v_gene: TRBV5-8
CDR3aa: CASSFLVTGGELFF

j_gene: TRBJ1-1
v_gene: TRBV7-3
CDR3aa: CASSLGQGEAFF

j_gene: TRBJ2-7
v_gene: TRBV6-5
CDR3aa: CASSRTGTHEQYF

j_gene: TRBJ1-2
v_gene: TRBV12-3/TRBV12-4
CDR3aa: CASSLQGGYTF

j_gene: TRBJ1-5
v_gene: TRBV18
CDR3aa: CASSMGQGKDQPQHF

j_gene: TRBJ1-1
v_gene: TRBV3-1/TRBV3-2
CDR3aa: CASSQLGGMTEAFF

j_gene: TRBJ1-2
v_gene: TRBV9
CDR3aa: CASSVSGATYGYTF

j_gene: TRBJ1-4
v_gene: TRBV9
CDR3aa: CASSAEQGRGEKLFF

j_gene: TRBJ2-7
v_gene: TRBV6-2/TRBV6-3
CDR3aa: CASSYILPTDEQYF

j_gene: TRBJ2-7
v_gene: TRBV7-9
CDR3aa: CASSFIGGEQYF

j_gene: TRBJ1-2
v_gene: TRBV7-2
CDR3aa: CASSLSSGVGYGYTF

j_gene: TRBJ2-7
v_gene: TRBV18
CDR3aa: CASSPNDRGPDF

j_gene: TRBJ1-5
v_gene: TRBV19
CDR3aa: CASSITGGNQPQHF

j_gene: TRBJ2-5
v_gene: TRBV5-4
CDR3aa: CASSLGTPASETQYF

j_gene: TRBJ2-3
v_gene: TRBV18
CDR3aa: CASSPLTSGGVDTQYF

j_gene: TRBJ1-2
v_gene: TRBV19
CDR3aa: CASSIPGTGGDYGYTF

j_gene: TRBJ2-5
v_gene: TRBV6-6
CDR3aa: CASQQVGGFVAQYF

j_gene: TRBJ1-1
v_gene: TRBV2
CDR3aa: CARGGQGPRNTEAFF

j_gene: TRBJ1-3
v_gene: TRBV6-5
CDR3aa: CASSYEGQGSGNTIYF

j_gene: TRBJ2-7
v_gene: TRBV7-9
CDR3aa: CASSLNSYEQYF

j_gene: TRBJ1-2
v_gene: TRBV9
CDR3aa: CASSDPGVNGYTF

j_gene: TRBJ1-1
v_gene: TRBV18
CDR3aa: CASAPQKNTEAFF

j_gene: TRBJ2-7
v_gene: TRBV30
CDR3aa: CAWDQGTGAYEQYF

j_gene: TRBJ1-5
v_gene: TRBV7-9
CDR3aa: CASSQTGTNQPQHF

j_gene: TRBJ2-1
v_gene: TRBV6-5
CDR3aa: CASSYNRMEFF

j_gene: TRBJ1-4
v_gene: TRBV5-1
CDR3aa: CASRQGQTNEKLFF

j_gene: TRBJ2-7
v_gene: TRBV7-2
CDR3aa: CASSRQEDREQYF

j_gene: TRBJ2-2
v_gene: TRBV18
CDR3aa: CASSDSTPANTGELFF

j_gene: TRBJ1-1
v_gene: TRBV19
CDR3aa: CASSRPGYQEAFF

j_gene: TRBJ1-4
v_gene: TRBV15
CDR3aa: CATSRVPDRGRKEKLFF

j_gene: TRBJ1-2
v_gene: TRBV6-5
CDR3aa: CASSMDRVVGGYTF

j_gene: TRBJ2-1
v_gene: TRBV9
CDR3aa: CASSVVGGALYNEQFF

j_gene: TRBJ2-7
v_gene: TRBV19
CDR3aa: CASSTRDSTYEQYF

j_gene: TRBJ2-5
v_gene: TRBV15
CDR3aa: CATSQEWVTQYF

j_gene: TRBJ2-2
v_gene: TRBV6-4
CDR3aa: CASSALQGNTGELFF

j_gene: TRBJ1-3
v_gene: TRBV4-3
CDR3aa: CASSHQTGGSGNTIYF

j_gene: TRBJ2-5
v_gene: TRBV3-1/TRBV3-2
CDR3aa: CASRGLAGAGETQYF

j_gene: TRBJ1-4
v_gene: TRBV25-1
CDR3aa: CASTKTGVNEKLFF

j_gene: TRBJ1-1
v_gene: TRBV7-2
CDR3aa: CASSFFPGQGTTEAFF

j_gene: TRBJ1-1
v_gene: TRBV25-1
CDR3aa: CASSQTGGGTEAFF

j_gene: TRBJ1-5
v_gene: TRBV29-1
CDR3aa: CSVCRDGDQPQHF

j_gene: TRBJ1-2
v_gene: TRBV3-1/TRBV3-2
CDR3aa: CASSFPGTVYGYTF

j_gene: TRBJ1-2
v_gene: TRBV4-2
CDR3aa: CASSQDFTAFDGYTF

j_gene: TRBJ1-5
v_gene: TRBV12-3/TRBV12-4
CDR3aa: CASRTGAGQPQHF

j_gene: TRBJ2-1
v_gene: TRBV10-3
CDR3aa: CAISISGQDNEQFF

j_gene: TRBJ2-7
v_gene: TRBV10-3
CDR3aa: CAISDGLAGGYEQYF

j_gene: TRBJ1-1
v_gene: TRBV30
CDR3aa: CAWSWRGGNRNTEAFF

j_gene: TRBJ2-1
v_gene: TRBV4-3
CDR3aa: CASSQSEYNEQFF

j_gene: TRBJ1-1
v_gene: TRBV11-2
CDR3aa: CASSGISGTQSATEAFF

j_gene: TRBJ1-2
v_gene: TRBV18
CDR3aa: CASSLSLTGGGSYGYTF

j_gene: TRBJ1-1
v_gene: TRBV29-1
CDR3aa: CSVGSLRMNTEAFF

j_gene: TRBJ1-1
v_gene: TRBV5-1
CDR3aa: CASSLAGTWSEAFF

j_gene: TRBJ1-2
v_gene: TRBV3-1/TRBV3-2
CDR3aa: CASSQDLRGQGVYGYTF

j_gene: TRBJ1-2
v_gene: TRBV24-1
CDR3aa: CATSSRRRNYGYTF

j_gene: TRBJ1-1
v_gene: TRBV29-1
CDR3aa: CSVERGMNTEAFF

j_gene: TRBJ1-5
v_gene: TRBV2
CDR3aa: CASTLQGGNQPQHF